A selection of T cell receptor beta chains follows, all from one sample in a study of cytomegalovirus exposure and HLA in healthy donors. This table comes from immunoSEQ multiplex PCR, and its TCRdb copy is limited to in-frame clones, with some not included. Of about 150,000 clones in the sample, more than 70% were seen once. Sequencing was performed on PBMCs. These receptors originate from a woman in her thirties or forties in good health and CMV-seropositive. Both conserved end residues are part of each CDR3. A D gene is named only where the DNA matches it firmly. Clone size is shown for a subset of rows, as once, few, many or a class of expanded clone.

J: TRBJ1-1; D: .; V: TRBV9; length: 14; size: once; CDR3: CASSVRTSNTEAFF; DNA: TGTGCCAGCAGCGTCCGGACAAGCAACACTGAAGCTTTCTTT
J: TRBJ2-1; D: TRBD2; V: TRBV6-1; length: 16; size: .; CDR3: CASSEWALAENNEQFF; DNA: TGTGCCAGCAGTGAATGGGCACTAGCGGAGAACAATGAGCAGTTCTTC
J: TRBJ2-7; D: .; V: TRBV11-2; length: 14; size: .; CDR3: CASSLGRQPHEQYF; DNA: TGTGCCAGCAGCTTAGGGCGGCAGCCCCACGAGCAGTACTTC
J: TRBJ2-1; D: TRBD2; V: TRBV5-1; length: 15; size: .; CDR3: CASSPRAGAYNEQFF; DNA: TGCGCCAGCAGCCCCCGAGCGGGAGCCTACAATGAGCAGTTCTTC
J: TRBJ1-1; D: .; V: TRBV10-3; length: 14; size: .; CDR3: CAISHRETGTEAFF; DNA: TGTGCCATCAGTCACCGGGAGACGGGGACTGAAGCTTTCTTT
J: TRBJ1-4; D: .; V: TRBV19; length: 14; size: .; CDR3: CASSHVGGIEKLFF; DNA: TGTGCCAGTAGTCACGTCGGGGGTATTGAAAAACTGTTTTTT
J: TRBJ1-2; D: .; V: TRBV19; length: 14; size: few; CDR3: CASRPAGFLYGYTF; DNA: TGTGCCAGTAGACCCGCGGGGTTTCTCTATGGCTACACCTTC
J: TRBJ2-1; D: TRBD2; V: TRBV25-1; length: 12; size: .; CDR3: CASSALAGGEFF; DNA: TGTGCCAGCAGTGCACTAGCGGGCGGGGAGTTCTTC
J: TRBJ2-1; D: TRBD2; V: TRBV19; length: 16; size: .; CDR3: CASSARAGGLMDEQFF; DNA: TGTGCCAGTAGTGCTAGAGCGGGAGGATTGATGGATGAGCAGTTCTTC
J: TRBJ2-1; D: .; V: TRBV11-3; length: 17; size: .; CDR3: CASSLDWYREGLNEQFF; DNA: TGTGCCAGCAGCTTAGATTGGTACAGGGAGGGTTTGAATGAGCAGTTCTTC
J: TRBJ1-2; D: .; V: TRBV6-5; length: 15; size: once; CDR3: CASSPSGTTAREGTF; DNA: TGTGCCAGCAGTCCATCCGGGACAACGGCTAGAGAGGGGACCTTC
J: TRBJ1-5; D: .; V: TRBV18; length: 13; size: .; CDR3: CASSPSLSQPQHF; DNA: TGTGCCAGCTCACCATCCCTCTCTCAGCCCCAGCATTTT
J: TRBJ1-2; D: .; V: TRBV6-1; length: 13; size: .; CDR3: CASSLTVNYGYTF; DNA: TGTGCCAGCAGCCTGACAGTGAACTATGGCTACACCTTC
J: TRBJ2-2; D: TRBD2; V: TRBV7-3; length: 14; size: .; CDR3: CASSAAGESGELFF; DNA: TGTGCCAGCAGTGCAGCGGGAGAATCCGGGGAGCTGTTTTTT
J: TRBJ2-2; D: TRBD1; V: TRBV29-1; length: 13; size: .; CDR3: CSVGRGLTGELFF; DNA: TGCAGCGTGGGCAGGGGGCTAACCGGGGAGCTGTTTTTT
J: TRBJ2-3; D: TRBD1; V: TRBV29-1; length: 14; size: .; CDR3: CSVEKTGWTDTQYF; DNA: TGCAGCGTTGAAAAGACAGGGTGGACAGATACGCAGTATTTT
J: TRBJ1-5; D: .; V: TRBV30; length: 14; size: .; CDR3: CALSETVSNQPQHF; DNA: TGTGCCCTCTCCGAGACAGTCAGCAATCAGCCCCAGCATTTT
J: TRBJ2-1; D: .; V: TRBV11-2; length: 13; size: .; CDR3: CASSHKPYNEQFF; DNA: TGTGCCAGCAGTCATAAGCCTTACAATGAGCAGTTCTTC
J: TRBJ1-1; D: .; V: TRBV2; length: 15; size: once; CDR3: CASRRGGSMNTEAFF; DNA: TGTGCCAGCAGAAGGGGGGGGTCGATGAACACTGAAGCTTTCTTT
J: TRBJ2-3; D: .; V: TRBV7-6; length: 17; size: .; CDR3: CASSPLNGVSFADTQYF; DNA: TGTGCCAGCAGCCCGCTAAACGGGGTTTCATTTGCAGATACGCAGTATTTT
J: TRBJ2-2; D: TRBD2; V: TRBV19; length: 17; size: .; CDR3: CASSPNGLAENTGELFF; DNA: TGTGCCAGTAGTCCCAACGGACTAGCGGAGAACACCGGGGAGCTGTTTTTT
J: TRBJ2-1; D: TRBD2; V: TRBV18; length: 17; size: .; CDR3: CASSPAGDSGRSNEQFF; DNA: TGTGCCAGCTCACCCGCCGGGGATAGCGGGAGGAGCAATGAGCAGTTCTTC
J: TRBJ2-7; D: TRBD1; V: TRBV4-2; length: 17; size: .; CDR3: CASSQDRGLRGPYEQYF; DNA: TGTGCCAGCAGCCAAGATAGGGGACTCAGGGGGCCGTACGAGCAGTACTTC
J: TRBJ1-1; D: .; V: TRBV29-1; length: 12; size: .; CDR3: CSTDRSGTEAFF; DNA: TGCAGCACGGACAGATCGGGCACTGAAGCTTTCTTT
J: TRBJ2-3; D: TRBD2; V: TRBV27; length: 18; size: .; CDR3: CASSSSLAGGPSTDTQYF; DNA: TGTGCCAGCAGTTCATCCTTAGCGGGAGGTCCCAGCACAGATACGCAGTATTTT
J: TRBJ2-7; D: TRBD1; V: TRBV7-8; length: 13; size: .; CDR3: CASSHGTAYEQYF; DNA: TGTGCCAGCAGCCACGGGACAGCCTACGAGCAGTACTTC
J: TRBJ2-5; D: .; V: TRBV5-1; length: 18; size: .; CDR3: CASSLSAQGRWIQETQYF; DNA: TGCGCCAGCAGCTTGAGCGCTCAAGGTCGTTGGATACAAGAGACCCAGTACTTC
J: TRBJ2-2; D: .; V: TRBV19; length: 17; size: .; CDR3: CASSIERVTSSPGELFF; DNA: TGTGCCAGTAGTATAGAGCGGGTAACCAGTAGCCCCGGGGAGCTGTTTTTT
J: TRBJ2-6; D: .; V: TRBV30; length: 15; size: .; CDR3: CAWALDSSGANVLTF; DNA: TGTGCCTGGGCGTTAGACAGCTCTGGGGCCAACGTCCTGACTTTC
J: TRBJ2-1; D: .; V: TRBV27; length: 15; size: .; CDR3: CASSSQGGFNNEQFF; DNA: TGTGCCAGCAGTTCTCAGGGGGGCTTTAACAATGAGCAGTTCTTC
J: TRBJ2-3; D: .; V: TRBV5-1; length: 13; size: .; CDR3: CASSLDAGGTQYF; DNA: TGCGCCAGCAGCTTGGATGCCGGGGGTACGCAGTATTTT
J: TRBJ2-7; D: TRBD1; V: TRBV10-3; length: 14; size: .; CDR3: CAIRSPGTGGEQYF; DNA: TGTGCCATCAGAAGTCCCGGGACAGGGGGCGAGCAGTACTTC
J: TRBJ2-5; D: TRBD2; V: TRBV5-1; length: 16; size: .; CDR3: CASSLGSTSGQETQYF; DNA: TGCGCCAGCAGCTTGGGATCCACTAGCGGCCAAGAGACCCAGTACTTC
J: TRBJ2-6; D: TRBD1; V: TRBV10-3; length: 14; size: few; CDR3: CATLDRSGANVLTF; DNA: TGTGCCACATTGGACAGGTCTGGGGCCAACGTCCTGACTTTC
J: TRBJ2-1; D: TRBD1; V: TRBV2; length: 14; size: .; CDR3: CASKGQGLVGEQFF; DNA: TGTGCCAGCAAGGGACAGGGGCTCGTTGGTGAGCAGTTCTTC
J: TRBJ2-7; D: TRBD1; V: TRBV6-5; length: 15; size: once; CDR3: CASSYSGTGNYEQYF; DNA: TGTGCCAGCAGTTACTCCGGGACAGGGAACTACGAGCAGTACTTC
J: TRBJ1-2; D: .; V: TRBV9; length: 17; size: once; CDR3: CASSVVAVQSFNYGYTF; DNA: TGTGCCAGCAGCGTAGTAGCAGTCCAGAGCTTTAACTATGGCTACACCTTC
J: TRBJ2-1; D: TRBD2; V: TRBV18; length: 16; size: .; CDR3: CASCLASGSSYNEQFF; DNA: TGTGCCAGCTGCCTTGCGAGCGGGAGTTCCTACAATGAGCAGTTCTTC
J: TRBJ2-3; D: TRBD2; V: TRBV27; length: 16; size: .; CDR3: CASSLLAGVATDTQYF; DNA: TGTGCCAGCAGTTTACTAGCGGGAGTGGCCACAGATACGCAGTATTTT
J: TRBJ2-2; D: .; V: TRBV9; length: 17; size: once; CDR3: CASSADGGGPGTGELFF; DNA: TGTGCCAGCAGCGCCGACGGTGGGGGCCCGGGGACCGGGGAGCTGTTTTTT
J: TRBJ2-1; D: .; V: TRBV6-6; length: 15; size: .; CDR3: CASRLEVSSYNEQFF; DNA: TGTGCCAGCAGATTGGAGGTGAGCTCCTACAATGAGCAGTTCTTC
J: TRBJ2-1; D: .; V: TRBV27; length: 15; size: .; CDR3: CASSSDRTLYNEQFF; DNA: TGTGCCAGCAGCTCCGACAGGACCCTATACAATGAGCAGTTCTTC